This TCR beta chain originates from a study of blood T cell repertoires in COVID-19. The overall study: Specimens from acute and convalescent COVID-19 originated in the United States, Italy and Spain.

The participants were between about 18 and 89 years old and came from under 25 US areas. Cohorts were based on clinical histories the participants reported. What the recovered Cohort 3 donors had was two negative PCRs, clearance, or symptom resolution. Unmatched junction bases numbered 16, after V lost 0 bases and J lost 0 bases. The CDR3 has 21 amino acids. Per germline, CDR1 MGHRA and CDR2 YSYEKL. Assay: immunoSEQ multiplex PCR; the TCRdb copy retains only in-frame clones and omits some. The top ten clones hold 1.5% to 2% of a sample with around 400,000 clones, about 90% of them seen once. This TCR came from a woman in her 30s who had recovered from COVID-19. Material: PBMCs or T cells enriched from blood (not recorded which). The V gene is TRBV4-1, the J gene TRBJ2-7, with 11 bases identical to TRBD2. CDR3 sequence reads: CASSQETPFGLAGHYSYEQYF. The CDR3, as DNA: TGCGCCAGCAGCCAAGAGACCCCCTTCGGACTAGCGGGCCATTACTCCTACGAGCAGTACTTC.